The entry that follows covers one T cell receptor (beta chain) sequence. The authors' processing: Amplification from reference gene primers served as the basis for estimated nucleated cell counts. The protocol was immunoSEQ multiplex PCR, while the TCRdb copy is restricted to in-frame clones and leaves out a portion. V, J and clone size reflect that table, while D and trimming were determined from the DNA. The sample yields 100,000 or so clones, 80% to 95% seen once. The data stem from a study of blood T cell repertoires in COVID-19. As for the study in general: There were acute and convalescent COVID-19 samples, and they came from the United States, Italy and Spain. Nucleic acid was either cDNA or gDNA, and it came from T cells, B-cell-depleted T cells, or PBMCs.

V shed 5 bases and J 1 base; nucleotides not matched to a gene: 6. Germline assignment: CDR1 MDHEN and CDR2 SYDVKM. The CDR3 totals 16 residues. This TCR derives from a man between 60 and 75 years old with acute or convalescent COVID-19. The chain uses TRBV28 and TRBJ2-1; 9 nucleotides align to TRBD2. The sample comprised peripheral blood. CDR3 nucleotide sequence: TGTGCCAGCAGTCCCATTACTAGCGGGTCCTACAATGAGCAGTTCTTC. It encodes CASSPITSGSYNEQFF.